The rows below give T cell receptor beta chains drawn from one sample of a study of T cell changes during pregnancy in multiple sclerosis. Here immunoSEQ multiplex PCR was the method, and the copy in TCRdb shows in-frame clones only, minus some. Of tens of thousands of clones listed, roughly 92% are singletons. The source material was peripheral blood, sampled after pregnancy. The receptors derive from a female donor with multiple sclerosis, enrolled in a pregnancy study. Both conserved end residues are part of each CDR3. The order of the fields is D gene, J gene, V gene, clone size, CDR3 DNA, CDR3 protein. The D gene is left open where the match is weak. Clone size is given for some rows only: seen once, a few or many times, or a class if the clone is expanded.

d_gene: .
j_gene: TRBJ1-5
v_gene: TRBV18
abundance: .
CDR3nt: TGTGCCAGCTCCATCGGGAAGGCCCAGCATTTT
CDR3aa: CASSIGKAQHF

d_gene: .
j_gene: TRBJ2-7
v_gene: TRBV7-2
abundance: .
CDR3nt: TGTGCCAGCAGCTTAGTCGGCCAGGTCTACTCCTCCTACGAGCAGTACTTC
CDR3aa: CASSLVGQVYSSYEQYF

d_gene: TRBD1
j_gene: TRBJ1-2
v_gene: TRBV6-1
abundance: .
CDR3nt: TGTGCCAGCATCCCGGGACAGGCTTTTCGCTATGGCTACACCTTC
CDR3aa: CASIPGQAFRYGYTF

d_gene: TRBD2
j_gene: TRBJ2-3
v_gene: TRBV7-2
abundance: .
CDR3nt: TGTGCCAGCAGCTCTAGACTAGCGGGAGTGTTCACAGATACGCAGTATTTT
CDR3aa: CASSSRLAGVFTDTQYF

d_gene: TRBD1
j_gene: TRBJ1-1
v_gene: TRBV7-9
abundance: .
CDR3nt: TGTGCCAGCAGCAGACGGACAGGGCCCGAAGCTTTCTTT
CDR3aa: CASSRRTGPEAFF

d_gene: TRBD1
j_gene: TRBJ1-4
v_gene: TRBV7-6
abundance: .
CDR3nt: TGTGCCAGCAGCTTAGGACAGGGGAAGGAAAAACTGTTTTTT
CDR3aa: CASSLGQGKEKLFF

d_gene: TRBD1
j_gene: TRBJ2-7
v_gene: TRBV5-1
abundance: .
CDR3nt: TGCGCCAGCAGCGTAAGACAGGGGGTTTCCTACGAGCAGTACTTC
CDR3aa: CASSVRQGVSYEQYF

d_gene: TRBD2
j_gene: TRBJ2-1
v_gene: TRBV5-4
abundance: .
CDR3nt: TGTGCCAGCACTCATGAAAGCGGGAGCTCCTACAATGAGCAGTTCTTC
CDR3aa: CASTHESGSSYNEQFF

d_gene: TRBD2
j_gene: TRBJ2-1
v_gene: TRBV5-1
abundance: .
CDR3nt: TGCGCCAGCAGGGAGCCAGCAGGGACTAGCGGATACAATGAGCAGTTCTTC
CDR3aa: CASREPAGTSGYNEQFF

d_gene: .
j_gene: TRBJ1-4
v_gene: TRBV2
abundance: .
CDR3nt: TGTGCCAGCAAGTTTAGGGGGAATGAAAAACTGTTTTTT
CDR3aa: CASKFRGNEKLFF

d_gene: .
j_gene: TRBJ2-5
v_gene: TRBV5-4
abundance: .
CDR3nt: TGTGCCAGCAGCTTGGGAGAGGAGACCCAGTACTTC
CDR3aa: CASSLGEETQYF

d_gene: .
j_gene: TRBJ2-7
v_gene: TRBV19
abundance: .
CDR3nt: TGTGCCAGTAGTATAGGCGGGGGCACGAACGAGCAGTACTTC
CDR3aa: CASSIGGGTNEQYF

d_gene: .
j_gene: TRBJ2-3
v_gene: TRBV19
abundance: .
CDR3nt: TGTGCCAGTAGTATATTCGGAGGAGCTAGCACAGATACGCAGTATTTT
CDR3aa: CASSIFGGASTDTQYF

d_gene: TRBD1
j_gene: TRBJ1-1
v_gene: TRBV7-9
abundance: .
CDR3nt: TGTGCCAGCAGCGAGAGTCGCAGGGGGCTAAGGAACACTGAAGCTTTCTTT
CDR3aa: CASSESRRGLRNTEAFF

d_gene: .
j_gene: TRBJ1-2
v_gene: TRBV7-9
abundance: .
CDR3nt: TGTGCCAGCAGCCAGGGGCCAGATGGTAAGACCTTC
CDR3aa: CASSQGPDGKTF

d_gene: TRBD1
j_gene: TRBJ2-6
v_gene: TRBV27
abundance: .
CDR3nt: TGTGCCAGCAGTTTATCCTATGGGACAGGGTACTCTGGGGCCAACGTCCTGACTTTC
CDR3aa: CASSLSYGTGYSGANVLTF

d_gene: .
j_gene: TRBJ2-5
v_gene: TRBV5-4
abundance: .
CDR3nt: TGTGCCAGCAGGTACTCTTTGGAGGAGACCCAGTACTTC
CDR3aa: CASRYSLEETQYF

d_gene: .
j_gene: TRBJ1-2
v_gene: TRBV27
abundance: .
CDR3nt: TGTGCCAGCGGTCCCGGGAACTATGGCTACACCTTC
CDR3aa: CASGPGNYGYTF

d_gene: TRBD2
j_gene: TRBJ2-5
v_gene: TRBV6-5
abundance: .
CDR3nt: TGTGCCAGCAGTCCGGGCGGGAGGGCCGCGGAGACCCAGTACTTC
CDR3aa: CASSPGGRAAETQYF

d_gene: .
j_gene: TRBJ2-7
v_gene: TRBV10-3
abundance: once
CDR3nt: TGTGCCGTCAGTGACAAGATGAACGGTGCCTACGAGCAGTACTTC
CDR3aa: CAVSDKMNGAYEQYF

d_gene: TRBD1
j_gene: TRBJ1-1
v_gene: TRBV4-2
abundance: .
CDR3nt: TGTGCCAGCAGCCAAGGAGTAGGGGGCGGCTGGGAAGCTTTCTTT
CDR3aa: CASSQGVGGGWEAFF

d_gene: TRBD2
j_gene: TRBJ2-1
v_gene: TRBV6-4
abundance: once
CDR3nt: TGTGCCAGCAGTGATTTGCCGGGACTAGCGAGCACCGATGAGCAGTTCTTC
CDR3aa: CASSDLPGLASTDEQFF

d_gene: .
j_gene: TRBJ2-7
v_gene: TRBV19
abundance: .
CDR3nt: TGTGCCAGTAGTATTGGTGCGTGGTCCTACGAGCAGTACTTC
CDR3aa: CASSIGAWSYEQYF

d_gene: TRBD1
j_gene: TRBJ2-3
v_gene: TRBV19
abundance: .
CDR3nt: TGTGCCAGTAGTATAGCGACAGGGTACGATACGCAGTATTTT
CDR3aa: CASSIATGYDTQYF

d_gene: TRBD1
j_gene: TRBJ1-1
v_gene: TRBV7-3
abundance: .
CDR3nt: TGTGCCAGCAGAGGTACCGGGACAGAGAACACTGAAGCTTTCTTT
CDR3aa: CASRGTGTENTEAFF

d_gene: .
j_gene: TRBJ2-1
v_gene: TRBV6-5
abundance: .
CDR3nt: TGTGCCAGCAGTTCGGGGGTAGCGTGGAATGAGCAGTTCTTC
CDR3aa: CASSSGVAWNEQFF

d_gene: TRBD2
j_gene: TRBJ2-1
v_gene: TRBV5-1
abundance: .
CDR3nt: TGCGCCAGCAGTAACCCTCTTAGCGGGGATTACAATGAGCAGTTCTTC
CDR3aa: CASSNPLSGDYNEQFF

d_gene: TRBD2
j_gene: TRBJ2-7
v_gene: TRBV19
abundance: .
CDR3nt: TGTGCCAGTAGTATTACTAGCGGGAGCTCCTACGAGCAGTACTTC
CDR3aa: CASSITSGSSYEQYF

d_gene: .
j_gene: TRBJ1-1
v_gene: TRBV10-2
abundance: .
CDR3nt: TGCGCCAGCAGTGATATCCGGGAGATGAACACTGAAGCTTTCTTT
CDR3aa: CASSDIREMNTEAFF

d_gene: .
j_gene: TRBJ2-3
v_gene: TRBV6-5
abundance: once
CDR3nt: TGTGCCAGCACCGACGGGAGCGGTCGCACAGATACGCAGTATTTT
CDR3aa: CASTDGSGRTDTQYF

d_gene: .
j_gene: TRBJ2-2
v_gene: TRBV7-2
abundance: .
CDR3nt: TGTGCCAGCAGCTTAGGCCAGTGGGAGCTGTTTTTT
CDR3aa: CASSLGQWELFF

d_gene: TRBD2
j_gene: TRBJ2-7
v_gene: TRBV7-8
abundance: .
CDR3nt: TGTGCCAGCAGCGCGGGAGCCCGGACTAGCGGGGTCTTGTACGAGCAGTACTTC
CDR3aa: CASSAGARTSGVLYEQYF

d_gene: .
j_gene: TRBJ1-1
v_gene: TRBV4-2
abundance: once
CDR3nt: TGTGCCAGCAGCCAAGAAAACAGTCGCACTGAAGCTTTCTTT
CDR3aa: CASSQENSRTEAFF

d_gene: TRBD1
j_gene: TRBJ1-2
v_gene: TRBV29-1
abundance: .
CDR3nt: TGCAGCGTGCCGAAATCATTTACAGGACAGGGGAATGGCTACACCTTC
CDR3aa: CSVPKSFTGQGNGYTF

d_gene: TRBD1
j_gene: TRBJ2-5
v_gene: TRBV30
abundance: .
CDR3nt: TGTGCCTTTCGGGACAGTCAAGAGACCCAGTACTTC
CDR3aa: CAFRDSQETQYF

d_gene: TRBD1
j_gene: TRBJ1-1
v_gene: TRBV27
abundance: .
CDR3nt: TGTGCCAGCAGTCAGACAGGGACTGAAGCTTTCTTT
CDR3aa: CASSQTGTEAFF

d_gene: TRBD1
j_gene: TRBJ1-1
v_gene: TRBV11-2
abundance: .
CDR3nt: TGTGCCGGGACAGGACCGGGCACTGAAGCTTTCTTT
CDR3aa: CAGTGPGTEAFF

d_gene: .
j_gene: TRBJ1-2
v_gene: TRBV7-8
abundance: .
CDR3nt: TGTGCCAGCAGCCCAGGGACACCTGGTAACTATGGCTACACCTTC
CDR3aa: CASSPGTPGNYGYTF

d_gene: .
j_gene: TRBJ2-3
v_gene: TRBV4-3
abundance: once
CDR3nt: TGCGCCAGCAGCCAGAGGTCGGTAGTCACAGATACGCAGTATTTT
CDR3aa: CASSQRSVVTDTQYF

d_gene: .
j_gene: TRBJ1-2
v_gene: TRBV10-2
abundance: .
CDR3nt: TGCGCCAGCACCGCCCGGGACATCCCCGACGGAAGTGATGGCTACACCTTC
CDR3aa: CASTARDIPDGSDGYTF

d_gene: TRBD2
j_gene: TRBJ2-1
v_gene: TRBV5-1
abundance: .
CDR3nt: TGCGCCAGCAGCCCGGGGCTAGCGGGACCGTACAATGAGCAGTTCTTC
CDR3aa: CASSPGLAGPYNEQFF

d_gene: .
j_gene: TRBJ1-1
v_gene: TRBV7-9
abundance: .
CDR3nt: TGTGCCAGCAGCATACGGGCCGATGGGGCAGAAGCTTTCTTT
CDR3aa: CASSIRADGAEAFF

d_gene: TRBD1
j_gene: TRBJ1-3
v_gene: TRBV25-1
abundance: .
CDR3nt: TGTGCCAGCAGTCGTGAGGGGGCCCTGGGAAACACCATATATTTT
CDR3aa: CASSREGALGNTIYF

d_gene: TRBD1
j_gene: TRBJ1-2
v_gene: TRBV6-5
abundance: .
CDR3nt: TGTGCCAGCAGTCCCCGGGACAGAGATGGCTACACCTTC
CDR3aa: CASSPRDRDGYTF

d_gene: .
j_gene: TRBJ1-5
v_gene: TRBV7-9
abundance: .
CDR3nt: TGTGCCAGCAGCTTGGGGGGGGGCAATCAGCCCCAGCATTTT
CDR3aa: CASSLGGGNQPQHF

d_gene: .
j_gene: TRBJ2-3
v_gene: TRBV11-3
abundance: .
CDR3nt: TGTGCCAGCAGCGGCAGGGCCCCAGATACGCAGTATTTT
CDR3aa: CASSGRAPDTQYF

d_gene: .
j_gene: TRBJ1-2
v_gene: TRBV9
abundance: .
CDR3nt: TGTGCCAGCAGGGACAAGGGATACGGTGGCTACACCTTC
CDR3aa: CASRDKGYGGYTF

d_gene: .
j_gene: TRBJ1-2
v_gene: TRBV11-3
abundance: .
CDR3nt: TGTGCCAGCAGCTTTTCACAGGGAACTGGCTACACCTTC
CDR3aa: CASSFSQGTGYTF

d_gene: .
j_gene: TRBJ1-4
v_gene: TRBV6-5
abundance: .
CDR3nt: TGTGCCAGCAGGCGCCGGGTGGATGAAAAACTGTTTTTT
CDR3aa: CASRRRVDEKLFF

d_gene: .
j_gene: TRBJ1-1
v_gene: TRBV7-6
abundance: .
CDR3nt: TGTGCCAGCAGCCCAGGGGTTTCGAACACTGAAGCTTTCTTT
CDR3aa: CASSPGVSNTEAFF

d_gene: .
j_gene: TRBJ2-7
v_gene: TRBV6-5
abundance: .
CDR3nt: TGTGCCAGTCAGGGTCTCACCTACGAGCAGTACTTC
CDR3aa: CASQGLTYEQYF

d_gene: .
j_gene: TRBJ1-2
v_gene: TRBV18
abundance: few
CDR3nt: TGTGCCAGCTCACCTTTAGGCGTAGGGGATGGCTACACCTTC
CDR3aa: CASSPLGVGDGYTF

d_gene: .
j_gene: TRBJ1-1
v_gene: TRBV5-1
abundance: .
CDR3nt: TGCGCCAGCAGCGAAGGCAGGGTGGGCATGGACACTGAAGCTTTCTTT
CDR3aa: CASSEGRVGMDTEAFF

d_gene: .
j_gene: TRBJ1-3
v_gene: TRBV5-5
abundance: .
CDR3nt: TGTGCCAGCAGCTTTGGGCAGGCCTCTGGAAACACCATATATTTT
CDR3aa: CASSFGQASGNTIYF

d_gene: .
j_gene: TRBJ2-1
v_gene: TRBV7-2
abundance: .
CDR3nt: TGTGCCAGCAGCCTAACCTCCGGGACAGAGCAGTTCTTC
CDR3aa: CASSLTSGTEQFF